The present T cell receptor beta chain was sequenced within a study of patients and donors after allogeneic stem cell transplantation. Germline CDR1 reads LGHDT; CDR2 reads YNNKEL (reference sequence). The trim removed 4 bases at V and 2 bases at J, leaving 4 bases unmatched. The CDR3 loop spans 15 amino acids. This clonotype was detected many times. MiXCR, run by TCRdb on the RT-PCR reads, gives a single entry per CDR3 protein. The repertoire includes around 170,000 distinct CDR3 sequences, about 24% of them detected once, and around 26% sits in the top ten. Material: blood, either unsorted or a sorted T cell fraction (not recorded which). The chain links TRBV3-1 to TRBJ1-2; 10 positions agree with TRBD1. The clonotype was recovered from a human donor who was either an allogeneic HSCT recipient or a stem cell or donor lymphocyte infusion donor (not recorded which). It is not recorded whose cells these are; they may come from a transplant donor. The CDR3 bases are TGTGCCAGCAGCCTATGGGACAGGGGAAACTATGGCTACACCTTC. It yields the protein CASSLWDRGNYGYTF.